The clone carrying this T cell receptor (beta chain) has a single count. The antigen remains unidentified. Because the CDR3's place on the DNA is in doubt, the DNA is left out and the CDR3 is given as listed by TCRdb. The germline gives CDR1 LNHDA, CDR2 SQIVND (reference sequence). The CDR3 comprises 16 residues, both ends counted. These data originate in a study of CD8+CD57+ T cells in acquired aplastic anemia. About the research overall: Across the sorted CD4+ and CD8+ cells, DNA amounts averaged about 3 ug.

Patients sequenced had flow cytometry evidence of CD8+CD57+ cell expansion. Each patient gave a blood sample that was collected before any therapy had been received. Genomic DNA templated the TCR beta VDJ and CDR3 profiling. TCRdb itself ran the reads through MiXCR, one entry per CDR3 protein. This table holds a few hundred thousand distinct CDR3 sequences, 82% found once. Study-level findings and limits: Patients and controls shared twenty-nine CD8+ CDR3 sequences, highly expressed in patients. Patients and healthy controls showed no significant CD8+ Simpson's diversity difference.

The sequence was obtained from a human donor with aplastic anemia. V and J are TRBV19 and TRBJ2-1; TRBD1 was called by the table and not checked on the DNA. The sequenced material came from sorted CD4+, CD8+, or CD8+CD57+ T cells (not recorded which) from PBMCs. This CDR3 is CASSTPSRELFFEQGF.